These 18 T cell receptor beta chains originate from one sample sequenced in a study of blood T cell repertoires in COVID-19 (dated by TCRdb to between 2020 and 2021). The library was produced with the immunoSEQ multiplex PCR assay. The source is immuneACCESS, and TCRdb retained only in-frame sequences with V and J called. Part of the clones is not carried over; for the studies checked, unresolved V genes explain less than half of this, and the remainder is unexplained. The sample includes about 310,000 clones, with 85% observed a single time. The ten top clones hold about 1.9% of the sample. The material sequenced was PBMCs or T cells enriched from blood (not recorded which). The receptors derive from a woman aged 30 to 39 who had been exposed to COVID-19.

The chain employs TRBV27 and TRBJ2-1; D unresolved. The germline V and J ends were trimmed by 4 bases and 0 bases, with 7 bases remaining between them. The CDR3 is 14 amino acids. CDR1 MNHEY and CDR2 SMNVEV come from the germline V gene (reference sequence). CDR3 sequence reads: CASSSPLSYNEQFF. The CDR3 nucleotides read TGTGCCAGCAGTTCCCCCCTCTCCTACAATGAGCAGTTCTTC.

The V gene is TRBV28, the J gene TRBJ1-1, with 8 bases identical to TRBD1. Trimming removed 8 bases from V and 6 bases from J; junction bases left unmatched: 11. Germline V gene lookup returns CDR1 MDHEN and CDR2 SYDVKM. The CDR3 length is 14 residues. CDR3 DNA: TGTGCCAGCCCCCCCGGACAGGGAGTGTCTGAAGCTTTCTTT. It translates to CASPPGQGVSEAFF.

The chain joins TRBV5-6 to TRBJ1-1; 9 nucleotides match TRBD1. Trimming took 8 bases from V and 1 from J; bases not matched to a gene: 3. Germline assignment: CDR1 SGHDT and CDR2 YYEEEE. This CDR3 has 13 amino acids. The CDR3 region is CASVQGANTEAFF. CDR3 coding DNA: TGTGCCAGTGTACAGGGGGCGAACACTGAAGCTTTCTTT.

The genes are TRBV30 and TRBJ1-6, with 7 nucleotides matching TRBD1. V shed 4 bases, J shed 7 bases, and the junction held 10 bases outside the gene matches. Germline lookup yields CDR1 GTSNPN and CDR2 SVGIG (reference sequence). This CDR3 comprises 15 residues. This CDR3 reads CAWTLTGTANSPLHF. Written as DNA, the CDR3 is TGTGCCTGGACCTTAACCGGGACAGCAAATTCACCCCTCCACTTT.

The J gene is TRBJ2-1, the V gene TRBV19; TRBD2 agrees at 7 bases. This CDR3 is 16 amino acids long. The germline gives CDR1 LNHDA, CDR2 SQIVND (reference sequence). V lost 6 bases and J lost 1; bases outside the gene matches: 9. Written as DNA, the CDR3 is TGTGCCAGTAGGGACTCAGCGGGAATTTCCTACAATGAGCAGTTCTTC. Translating gives CASRDSAGISYNEQFF. Full variable domain (remainder filled in from reference TRBV19 and TRBJ2-1): DGGITQSPKYLFRKEGQNVTLSCEQNLNHDAMYWYRQDPGQGLRLIYYSQIVNDFQKGDIAEGYSVSREKKESFPLTVTSAQKNPTAFYLCASRDSAGISYNEQFFGPGTRLTVL.

This clone was counted once. The chain has TRBV4-1 and TRBJ1-5, with a tentative D call TRBD1 (6 bases). CDR1 and CDR2 (germline): MGHRA, YSYEKL. V lost 4 bases and J 3 bases, leaving 19 bases between the germline ends. This CDR3 region has 17 residues. As DNA, the CDR3 is TGCGCCAGCAGCCTTTTTGCAGGGGTGGGAAACAATCAGCCCCAGCATTTT. It specifies CASSLFAGVGNNQPQHF.

The chain is built from TRBV13 and TRBJ2-7, with D possibly being TRBD1 (6 bases). The CDR3 length is 14 residues. V shed 5 bases and J shed 0 bases, with 11 bases lying between them. CDR1 and CDR2 from the germline V gene are PRHDT and FYEKMQ (reference sequence). CDR3 sequence: CASSLDSISYEQYF. DNA of the CDR3: TGTGCCAGCAGCCTGGACAGTATCTCCTACGAGCAGTACTTC.

This rearrangement joins TRBV5-5 to TRBJ2-3, with 7 nucleotides matching TRBD2. The CDR3 has 14 residues. V trimming: 5 bases; J trimming: 4 bases; junction bases outside the gene matches: 7. CDR1 and CDR2 (germline): SGHKS, YYEKEE (reference sequence). The CDR3 DNA reads TGTGCCAGCAGTCCAGCGGGGCAGGCAGATACGCAGTATTTT. Translating it yields CASSPAGQADTQYF.

The V gene is TRBV6-2 or TRBV6-3, the J gene TRBJ2-7, with 9 nucleotides matching TRBD1. Germline CDR1 and CDR2: MNHEY and SVGEGT. This CDR3 contains 15 residues. V lost 4 bases to trimming and J lost 0 bases; unmatched junction nucleotides: 4. The CDR3 sequence: CASSSLGQGSYEQYF. The CDR3 DNA follows: TGTGCCAGCAGTTCACTGGGACAGGGCTCCTACGAGCAGTACTTC.

The gene calls are TRBV19 and TRBJ1-6; 8 positions match TRBD1. V lost 6 bases to trimming and J lost 8 bases; unmatched junction nucleotides: 3. The germline V gene encodes CDR1 LNHDA and CDR2 SQIVND (reference sequence). This CDR3 is 13 amino acids long. CDR3 in amino acids: CASRTGVYSPLHF. The DNA of the CDR3 is TGTGCCAGTAGGACAGGGGTTTATTCACCCCTCCACTTT.

The V call is TRBV5-4, the J call TRBJ2-7; D might be TRBD2 (6 bases). Trimming removed 6 bases at V and 4 bases at J, with 17 bases between. Germline values: CDR1 SGHNT, CDR2 YYREEE (reference sequence). The CDR3 is made up of 14 amino acids. The CDR3 bases are TGTGCCAGCAACCCCGGGACTGGGGGGTACGAGCAGTACTTC. Translating gives CASNPGTGGYEQYF.

This clone was picked up one time. The chain employs TRBV25-1 and TRBJ1-3; 11 bases are a match to TRBD1. Germline assignment: CDR1 MGHDK and CDR2 SYGVNS. J was trimmed by 0 bases and V by 4 bases; bases with no gene match: 8. The CDR3 has 18 amino acids. This CDR3 is CASSALAGTGGSGNTIYF. CDR3 nucleotides: TGTGCCAGCAGTGCGCTGGCCGGGACAGGGGGCTCTGGAAACACCATATATTTT. Filled out from reference TRBV25-1 and TRBJ1-3, the complete variable domain reads EADIYQTPRYLVIGTGKKITLECSQTMGHDKMYWYQQDPGMELHLIHYSYGVNSTEKGDLSSESTVSRIRTEHFPLTLESARPSHTSQYLCASSALAGTGGSGNTIYFGEGSWLTVV.

This chain links TRBV29-1 with TRBJ1-2; D not resolved. The V gene lost 6 bases and the J gene lost 2 bases, with 13 bases spanning the gap. Per the germline V gene, CDR1 is SQVTM and CDR2 is ANQGSEA. CDR3 length: 13 amino acids. CDR3: CSVAVDQNYGYTF. The CDR3 DNA sequence: TGCAGCGTAGCGGTGGATCAGAACTATGGCTACACCTTC. The full variable domain, its missing parts supplied by reference TRBV29-1 and TRBJ1-2, is SAVISQKPSRDICQRGTSLTIQCQVDSQVTMMFWYRQQPGQSLTLIATANQGSEATYESGFVIDKFPISRPNLTFSTLTVSNMSPEDSSIYLCSVAVDQNYGYTFGSGTRLTVV.

The V gene is TRBV3-1 (or the pseudogene TRBV3-2), the J gene TRBJ1-4, with D possibly matching TRBD1 (6 bases). This CDR3 has 16 residues. Germline values: CDR1 LGHDT, CDR2 YNNKEL (reference sequence). The V end lost 4 bases, the J end lost 6 bases, and 18 bases lay between the germline ends. CDR3 loop: CASSPTSGELYEKLFF. CDR3 nucleotides: TGTGCCAGCAGCCCAACGTCAGGGGAACTATATGAAAAACTGTTTTTT.

A few counts support this clone. The gene calls are TRBV6-5 and TRBJ2-2, with a weak D call TRBD1 (5 bases). Trimming cost V 0 bases and J 4 bases, with 9 bases left between them. The CDR3 loop spans 15 amino acids. Germline V gives CDR1 MNHEY, CDR2 SVGAGI. The CDR3 nucleotides read TGTGCCAGCAGTTACTCGACAGTGTCCACCGGGGAGCTGTTTTTT. Translated, it gives CASSYSTVSTGELFF.

This clone was detected once. The rearrangement links TRBV4-2 to TRBJ2-1; 8 nucleotides align to TRBD2. CDR3 length equals 16 residues. J gave up 6 bases and V 1 base, and 8 bases lay outside the gene matches. Germline assignment: CDR1 LGHNA and CDR2 YNFKEQ. The CDR3 DNA follows: TGTGCCAGCAGCCAAGTAAACGGGGGGGCCTCCAATGAGCAGTTCTTC. This sequence encodes CASSQVNGGASNEQFF.

V usage is TRBV9 and J usage is TRBJ1-1; D possibly corresponds to TRBD1 (5 bases). Germline values: CDR1 SGDLS, CDR2 YYNGEE. Trimming took 0 bases from V and 5 from J, leaving 14 bases between them. The CDR3 has 15 amino acids. The CDR3 region is CASSVVWGDGTEAFF. The DNA for the CDR3 is TGTGCCAGCAGCGTAGTATGGGGGGACGGAACTGAAGCTTTCTTT.

This chain's CDR3 is CASSPQVAGNTIYF. CDR3 DNA sequence: TGTGCCAGCAGCCCACAGGTTGCTGGAAACACCATATATTTT. The gene calls are TRBV7-9 and TRBJ1-3, with D tentatively TRBD1 (5 bases). Trimming shortened V by 5 bases and J by 2 bases, and 10 bases separated the two germline ends. The CDR3 length is 14 residues. CDR1 is SEHNR and CDR2 is FQNEAQ in the germline V gene (reference sequence).